This entry lists 15 T cell receptor beta chains sequenced from one sample in a study of radiation and T cells in renal cell carcinoma. Sample treatment: treatment-naive control, cytoreductive nephrectomy. Sequencing was performed with immunoSEQ multiplex PCR; in TCRdb, only in-frame clones are kept and a portion is missing. Of about 25,000 clones in the sample, roughly 64% were seen once. Sequences were derived from tumor tissue, sampled from a patient whose treatment was nephrectomy without radiotherapy. The receptors shown here come from a man in his forties with renal cell carcinoma.

V gene TRBV5-1 combines with J gene TRBJ2-1; no reliable D call. The ends were cut back, 4 bases at V and 8 bases at J, with 16 bases in the middle. This CDR3 comprises 14 residues. In germline, CDR1 is SGHRS, CDR2 YFSETQ. The CDR3 DNA is TGCGCCAGCAGCCTGGTCAGTAAACGGGATGAGCAGTTCTTC. It translates to CASSLVSKRDEQFF.

The chain carries TRBV5-1 and TRBJ1-1, with D uncertain. The CDR3 is 14 amino acids. Looked up from germline, CDR1 is SGHRS and CDR2 is YFSETQ. Deletions cut 2 bases from V and 5 bases from J, with 13 bases between. CDR3 nucleotides: TGCGCCAGCAGCTTTGTGGACGTGGGAACTGAAGCTTTCTTT. This sequence encodes CASSFVDVGTEAFF.

J is TRBJ1-3 and V is TRBV9, with 8 nucleotides matching TRBD1. V lost 4 bases to trimming and J lost 2 bases; unmatched junction nucleotides: 14. This CDR3 has 18 residues. Germline CDR1 SGDLS, CDR2 YYNGEE. This chain's CDR3 is CASSISRDRSRPGNTIYF. The CDR3 nucleotides are TGTGCCAGCAGCATTTCCCGGGACAGGAGTCGGCCTGGAAACACCATATATTTT.

The V and J genes are TRBV15 and TRBJ1-5; D is unresolved. The CDR3 totals 13 residues. V lost 1 base, J lost 8 bases, and 9 bases lay in between. CDR1 and CDR2 (germline): LNHNV, YYDKDF (reference sequence). Here the CDR3 reads CATSRVAMEPQHF. In nucleotides, the CDR3 is TGTGCCACCAGCAGAGTGGCCATGGAGCCCCAGCATTTT.

The rearrangement uses TRBV5-1 and TRBJ2-1; 9 bases fit TRBD1. Germline V gene lookup returns CDR1 SGHRS and CDR2 YFSETQ. The V segment lost 4 bases and the J segment 4 bases; nucleotides outside the gene matches: 3. This CDR3 has 14 residues. CDR3 DNA: TGCGCCAGCAGCGGCGGGACAGGGTACAATGAGCAGTTCTTC. Translated, it gives CASSGGTGYNEQFF.

The chain links TRBV4-3 to TRBJ1-6, with 9 bases aligning to TRBD1. The CDR3 runs to 13 residues. The V and J ends lost 4 bases and 13 bases, in that order; junction bases with no gene match: 5. Germline values: CDR1 LGHNA, CDR2 YSLEER. The CDR3 DNA is TGCGCCAGCAGCCCGCGGGACAGGGCTCCCCTCCACTTT. Encoded protein: CASSPRDRAPLHF.

The chain combines TRBV13 with TRBJ1-1; D is unresolved. Trimming left V 1 base short and J 4 bases short, with 13 bases between. The CDR3 totals 15 residues. Germline-derived CDR1 and CDR2 are PRHDT and FYEKMQ (reference sequence). CDR3 loop: CASSLDLGRSTEAFF. CDR3 bases: TGTGCCAGCAGCTTAGACCTTGGAAGGAGCACTGAAGCTTTCTTT. The full variable domain, its missing parts supplied by reference TRBV13 and TRBJ1-1, is AAGVIQSPRHLIKEKRETATLKCYPIPRHDTVYWYQQGPGQDPQFLISFYEKMQSDKGSIPDRFSAQQFSDYHSELNMSSLELGDSALYFCASSLDLGRSTEAFFGQGTRLTVV.

In its sample, this clone was seen a few times. This chain uses TRBV19 with TRBJ2-2; weak D call: TRBD2 (5 bases). Germline V gives CDR1 LNHDA, CDR2 SQIVND (reference sequence). The CDR3 has 16 residues. With 9 bases removed from V and 4 bases from J, the gap between germline ends came to 21 bases. The CDR3 spells CASKEGPLWLTGELFF. CDR3 DNA sequence: TGTGCCAGCAAAGAGGGCCCCCTGTGGCTCACCGGGGAGCTGTTTTTT.

This clone turned up a few times. Here the CDR3 DNA reads TGTGCCAGCGTTCCGACAGGAAACCTACATTCCTACGAGCAGTACTTC. This codes for CASVPTGNLHSYEQYF. The chain has TRBV2 and TRBJ2-7; the D gene is possibly TRBD1 (6 bases). Trimming took 8 bases from V and 1 from J, leaving 21 bases between them. The CDR3 loop spans 16 amino acids. The germline V gene has CDR1 SNHLY and CDR2 FYNNEI.

The J gene is TRBJ1-1, the V gene TRBV10-2; a weak D match, TRBD1 (5 bases). The CDR3 is made up of 14 amino acids. Deletions cut 1 base from V and 4 bases from J, with 10 bases between. Germline V gives CDR1 WSHSY, CDR2 SAAADI. CDR3 sequence reads: CASSEWRGGTEAFF. CDR3 bases: TGCGCCAGCAGTGAGTGGAGGGGAGGCACTGAAGCTTTCTTT.

This chain links TRBV25-1 with TRBJ2-1; D gene uncertain. The V end was cut by 1 base, the J end by 5 bases, with 15 bases between. The CDR3 is made up of 16 amino acids. Germline assignment: CDR1 MGHDK and CDR2 SYGVNS. The DNA of the CDR3 is TGTGCCAGCAGTGAATCCCTCCAACCCGTAAACAATGAGCAGTTCTTC. It is translated as CASSESLQPVNNEQFF.

The table lists this clone with a few counts. CDR3 loop: CASSRGLAAYNEQFF. The CDR3 nucleotides read TGTGCCAGTAGTAGGGGACTAGCGGCTTACAATGAGCAGTTCTTC. The rearrangement links TRBV19 to TRBJ2-1, with 11 bases that match TRBD2. The CDR3 totals 15 residues. CDR1 and CDR2 (germline): LNHDA, SQIVND (reference sequence). J was trimmed by 4 bases and V by 4 bases; bases with no gene match: 3.

The sample holds a few counts of this clone. This rearrangement joins TRBV21-1 to TRBJ1-1. TRBV21-1 is a documented pseudogene. This CDR3 comprises 17 residues. In DNA, the CDR3 is TGTGCCAGCAGGGCGGGGACACCCAAGACCCGAGGCACTGAAGCTTTCTTT. Its translation is CASRAGTPKTRGTEAFF.

The rearrangement uses TRBV6-5 and TRBJ2-7; D perhaps matches TRBD1 (6 bases). The CDR3 runs to 15 residues. The V end was cut by 0 bases, the J end by 3 bases, with 12 bases between. The V gene's germline CDR1 is MNHEY and CDR2 SVGAGI. Here the CDR3 DNA reads TGTGCCAGCAGTTACTCACAGGGAACGGGCTACGAGCAGTACGTC. This encodes CASSYSQGTGYEQYV.

This clone was observed a handful of times. The genes are TRBV10-3 and TRBJ1-2; a weak D match, TRBD1 (5 bases). The CDR3 contains 12 residues. CDR1 is ENHRY, CDR2 SYGVKD, per germline. The V and J ends lost 10 bases and 4 bases respectively, with 13 bases between them. The CDR3 DNA is TGTGCCAACATGGACACTTTCTATGGCTACACCTTC. Residues: CANMDTFYGYTF.